One and the same sample provided the 6 T cell receptor beta chains below, sequenced in a study of CD8 T cells in ankylosing spondylitis. In TCRdb, the 5' RACE reads were re-called with MiXCR into one record per CDR3 protein. The table lists tens of thousands of distinct CDR3 sequences, 6.2% of them singletons. The sample was synovial fluid, either unsorted or a sorted T cell fraction (not recorded which). The receptors come from a male donor with ankylosing spondylitis.

In its sample, this clonotype was seen many times. The V gene is TRBV2, the J gene TRBJ2-1, with TRBD2 matching over 9 bases. Germline V gene data show CDR1 as SNHLY and CDR2 as FYNNEI. This CDR3 has 14 amino acids. V was pared by 5 bases and J by 4 bases, with 3 bases of the junction left unmatched. The CDR3 DNA follows: TGTGCCAGCAGTTTCCTAGCGGGATACAATGAGCAGTTCTTC. This codes for CASSFLAGYNEQFF.

This clonotype came up many times. The genes are TRBV15 and TRBJ2-5, with D possibly matching TRBD2 (6 bases). V was cut by 4 bases and J by 5 bases, with 14 bases left in between. Germline CDR1 is LNHNV and CDR2 is YYDKDF (reference sequence). The CDR3 covers 14 residues. The CDR3 sequence is CATSNGGIEETQYF. The CDR3, as DNA: TGTGCCACCAGCAACGGCGGGATCGAGGAGACCCAGTACTTC.

This clonotype was observed many times. The chain is built from TRBV5-1 and TRBJ2-2, with 8 bases matching TRBD2. Germline CDR1 is SGHRS and CDR2 is YFSETQ. The trim removed 1 base at V and 1 base at J, leaving 3 bases unmatched. The CDR3 totals 16 residues. The CDR3 reads CASSLSLAGNTGELFF. The CDR3 nucleotides are TGCGCCAGCAGCTTGAGTCTAGCGGGGAACACCGGGGAGCTGTTTTTT.

The genes are TRBV7-2 and TRBJ2-7; D is ambiguous. CDR3 length equals 14 residues. Germline V gives CDR1 SGHTA, CDR2 FQGNSA. V lost 1 base and J 5 bases, leaving 12 bases between the germline ends. The CDR3 spells CASSLERSLHEQYF. CDR3 DNA: TGTGCCAGCAGCTTAGAACGCTCTCTCCACGAGCAGTACTTC.

This clonotype occurred many times. The chain uses TRBV11-2 and TRBJ2-7, with 8 bases identical to TRBD1. The germline CDR1 and CDR2 sequences are SGHAT and FQNNGV. J gave up 2 bases and V 5 bases, and 17 bases lay outside the gene matches. The CDR3 loop spans 18 amino acids. CDR3 nucleotide sequence: TGTGCCAGCAGCACTAGGGGGCCGAGGACAGGGCGAACCTACGAGCAGTACTTC. Its translation is CASSTRGPRTGRTYEQYF.

The gene calls are TRBV7-3 and TRBJ2-5; either TRBD1 or TRBD2 may fit D (6 bases each). Germline assignment: CDR1 SGHTA and CDR2 FQGTGA. This CDR3 has 15 residues. V was shortened by 5 bases and J by 5 bases, with 18 bases between the two germline ends. CDR3 coding DNA: TGTGCCAGCAGCCCACAAGGGGGGCGAGGGGAGACCCAGTACTTC. Protein sequence: CASSPQGGRGETQYF.